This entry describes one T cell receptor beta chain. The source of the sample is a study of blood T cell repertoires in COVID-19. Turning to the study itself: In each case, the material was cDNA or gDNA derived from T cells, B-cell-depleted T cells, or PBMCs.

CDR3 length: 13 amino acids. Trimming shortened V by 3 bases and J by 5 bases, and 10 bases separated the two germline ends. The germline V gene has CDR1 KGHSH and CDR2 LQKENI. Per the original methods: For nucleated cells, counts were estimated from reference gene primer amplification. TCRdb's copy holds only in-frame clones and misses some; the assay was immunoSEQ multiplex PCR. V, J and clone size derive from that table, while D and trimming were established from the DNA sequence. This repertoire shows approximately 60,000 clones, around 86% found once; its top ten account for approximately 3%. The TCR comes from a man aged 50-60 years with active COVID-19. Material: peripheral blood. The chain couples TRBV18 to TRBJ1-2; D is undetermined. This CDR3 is CASSPAGDYGYTF. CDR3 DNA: TGTGCCAGCTCACCCGCCGGAGATTATGGCTACACCTTC.